This T cell receptor (beta chain) was sequenced for a study of response to subunit inactivated influenza vaccine. V trimming: 8 bases; J trimming: 9 bases; junction bases outside the gene matches: 16. The CDR3 loop spans 15 amino acids. CDR1 and CDR2 (germline): MNHEY, SMNVEV (reference sequence). In TCRdb, the RT-PCR reads were re-called with MiXCR into one record per CDR3 protein. The repertoire holds more than 700,000 distinct CDR3 sequences, with 20% to 25% as singletons. This TCR came from a man between 50 and 59 years old who received an inactivated influenza vaccine. The V and J genes are TRBV27 and TRBJ2-1; TRBD2 agrees at 7 bases. This specimen was PBMCs from blood, taken more than 4 days after vaccination. The CDR3 DNA reads as TGTGCCAGCTACCTCGGCCCGACTAGCCTCAGTGAGCAGTTCTTC. It codes for CASYLGPTSLSEQFF.